The rows below give T cell receptor beta chains drawn from one sample of a study of blood T cell repertoires in COVID-19. The repertoire was sequenced with immunoSEQ multiplex PCR; TCRdb's copy has only in-frame clones and lacks some. This table holds 85,000 to 120,000 clones, approximately 92% found once. Specimen: peripheral blood. These receptors were obtained from a man between 18 and 29 years old with acute or convalescent COVID-19. Each CDR3 is given with its conserved first and last residue. A D gene is named only where the DNA matches it firmly. Rows give clone size only sometimes, using once, few, many, or a class for an expanded clone.

v_call	d_call	j_call	clone_size	cdr3_length	cdr3_nt	cdr3_aa
TRBV10-3	TRBD1	TRBJ1-1	.	13	TGTGCCGTTACAGGGGGACGGGACACTGAAGCTTTCTTT	CAVTGGRDTEAFF
TRBV11-3	.	TRBJ2-7	.	12	TGTGCCAGCAGCTCAGTCGGGAACGAGCAGTACTTC	CASSSVGNEQYF
TRBV6-5	.	TRBJ2-1	.	15	TGTGCCAGCAGTTACAGGGGGGGGCTAAACAATGAGCAGTTCTTC	CASSYRGGLNNEQFF
TRBV4-1	TRBD1	TRBJ2-7	.	16	TGCGCCAGCAGCCAGAAACCGGGACAGGGGGTTTCCGAGCAGTACTTC	CASSQKPGQGVSEQYF
TRBV20-1	TRBD1	TRBJ1-2	.	13	TGCAGTGCGAGTACAGGGGGCGACTATGGCTACACCTTC	CSASTGGDYGYTF
TRBV12-1	.	TRBJ1-5	.	16	TGTGCCAGCAGCTTTAAGTTCACAGGTAGCAATCAGCCCCAGCATTTT	CASSFKFTGSNQPQHF
TRBV7-9	TRBD2	TRBJ2-5	.	16	TGTGCCAGCAGCTTACGGACTAGCGTCGAAGGGGGGACCCAGTACTTC	CASSLRTSVEGGTQYF
TRBV25-1	.	TRBJ1-1	once	16	TGTGCCAGCAGTGAGGTTAAAGGACAGTGGGGTGCTGGAGCTTTCTTT	CASSEVKGQWGAGAFF
TRBV25-1	.	TRBJ2-2	once	14	TGTGCCAGCAGTGATAGGGGTCGGGCCGGGGAGCTGTTTTTT	CASSDRGRAGELFF
TRBV18	.	TRBJ1-5	.	15	TGTGCCAGCTCACCCGCGAAGGGAGGCAATCAGCCCCAGCATTTT	CASSPAKGGNQPQHF
TRBV27	TRBD1	TRBJ2-2	.	20	TGTGCCAGCAGTTCCTTCCGGGACAGGGGTCCCCTTTCCCACACCGGGGAGCTGTTTTTT	CASSSFRDRGPLSHTGELFF
TRBV7-2	TRBD1	TRBJ2-7	.	15	TGTGCCAGCAGCTTCTCCGGGACAGGGGGCTACGAGCAGTACTTC	CASSFSGTGGYEQYF
TRBV2	TRBD1	TRBJ1-2	.	14	TGTGCCAGCCTCCCCGGGACAGGACTCTATGGCTACACCTTC	CASLPGTGLYGYTF
TRBV4-1	TRBD1	TRBJ1-1	once	13	TGCGCCAGCAGCCGACAGGGAGACACTGAAGCTTTCTTT	CASSRQGDTEAFF
TRBV5-6	TRBD1	TRBJ2-4	.	16	TGTGCCAGCAGGGGACAGGGAGGGCTAGCCAAAAACATTCAGTACTTC	CASRGQGGLAKNIQYF
TRBV6-5	TRBD2	TRBJ2-5	.	13	TGTGCCAGCATCGCGGGAGCTCAAGAGACCCAGTACTTC	CASIAGAQETQYF
TRBV5-1	TRBD2	TRBJ2-1	.	16	TGCGCCAGCAGCCGCCAAGCTAGCGGGAGGCTGAATGAGCAGTTCTTC	CASSRQASGRLNEQFF
TRBV19	TRBD1	TRBJ1-5	once	19	TGTGCCAGTAGTGGGATAGGGGACAGGTCGAGTTTTAGCAATCAGCCCCAGCATTTT	CASSGIGDRSSFSNQPQHF
TRBV7-2	.	TRBJ1-2	.	14	TGTGCCAGCAGCTTAGCGGGAGGGGGAGGTGGCTACACCTTC	CASSLAGGGGGYTF
TRBV18	.	TRBJ1-1	once	14	TGTGCCAGCTCACCCAGTAGGGGGAACACTGAAGCTTTCTTT	CASSPSRGNTEAFF
TRBV6-1	TRBD1	TRBJ1-2	once	15	TGTGCCAGCAGTGAAATAGGGGCAGCGCCGGGACAGGGTCACTTC	CASSEIGAAPGQGHF
TRBV3-1/TRBV3-2	.	TRBJ1-2	.	13	TGTGCCAGCAGCCGTTACAGTGACTATGGCTACACCTTC	CASSRYSDYGYTF
TRBV11-2	TRBD2	TRBJ2-7	once	16	TGTGCCAGCAGTCACTCGACTAGCGGGAGTTTTTACGAGCAGTACTTC	CASSHSTSGSFYEQYF
TRBV7-9	.	TRBJ1-1	.	17	TGTGCCAGCAGCTTAGCGTTTAAGGACAGAAAGAACACTGAAGCTTTCTTT	CASSLAFKDRKNTEAFF
TRBV19	.	TRBJ2-6	.	16	TGTGCCAGTAGTGCGTTACAGGGAACTGGGGCCAACGTCCTGACTTTC	CASSALQGTGANVLTF
TRBV27	.	TRBJ2-4	.	14	TGTGCCAGCAGTTTATCCCCGCCGGGAAACATTCAGTACTTC	CASSLSPPGNIQYF
TRBV7-6	.	TRBJ1-6	.	13	TGTGCCAGCAGCCCACAGGGAAACTCACCCCTCCACTTT	CASSPQGNSPLHF
TRBV7-2	.	TRBJ1-6	.	16	TGTGCCAGCAGCCCGGAAAGGAGCTCCTATAATTCACCCCTCCACTTT	CASSPERSSYNSPLHF
TRBV4-1	.	TRBJ1-1	.	13	TGCGCCAGCAGCCGCGGGGGGAACACTGAAGCTTTCTTT	CASSRGGNTEAFF
TRBV9	TRBD1	TRBJ1-2	.	14	TGTGCCAGCAGACCTCAGGGGGCGAACTATGGCTACACCTTC	CASRPQGANYGYTF
TRBV7-2	TRBD1	TRBJ2-7	once	14	TGTGCCAGCAGCTACCGGGACAGTTCCAACGAGCAGTACTTC	CASSYRDSSNEQYF
TRBV2	.	TRBJ2-7	once	13	TGTGCCAGCAGGCACAGGAGCTCCTACGAGCAGTACTTC	CASRHRSSYEQYF
TRBV27	TRBD1	TRBJ1-1	.	12	TGTGCCACCAGATCGACAGGGACTGAAGCTTTCTTT	CATRSTGTEAFF
TRBV10-3	.	TRBJ1-1	.	14	TGTGCCATCAGTGAGGGGGCCACGAACACTGAAGCTTTCTTT	CAISEGATNTEAFF
TRBV10-3	.	TRBJ1-4	.	15	TGTGCCATCAGTGAGAACGGGGGAGAGAATGAAAAACTGTTTTTT	CAISENGGENEKLFF
TRBV19	TRBD1	TRBJ2-3	.	15	TGTGCCAGTAGTATTCCGGCCAGGGGGACAGATACGCAGTATTTT	CASSIPARGTDTQYF
TRBV24-1	TRBD1	TRBJ2-6	.	17	TGTGCCACCAGTGACCCGACAGGGGAGGTTGGGGCCAACGTCCTGACTTTC	CATSDPTGEVGANVLTF
TRBV5-1	TRBD2	TRBJ2-1	.	17	TGCGCCAGCAGCTTATGGAGAGCGGGAAGCTCCTACAATGAGCAGTTCTTC	CASSLWRAGSSYNEQFF
TRBV24-1	.	TRBJ1-4	.	20	TGTGCCACCAGTGACCTCAACAGGATGGGGAATCCCCCAACTAATGAAAAACTGTTTTTT	CATSDLNRMGNPPTNEKLFF
TRBV5-1	.	TRBJ1-6	.	15	TGCGCCAGCAGCGTGGGGGAGTACCCTAATTCACCCCTCCACTTT	CASSVGEYPNSPLHF
TRBV7-2	.	TRBJ1-1	.	14	TGTGCCAGCAGCCCCGCCGGGAGGAACACTGAAGCTTTCTTT	CASSPAGRNTEAFF
TRBV24-1	.	TRBJ2-2	.	16	TGTGCCACCAGTGATCGGGACATGAGGAACACCGGGGAGCTGTTTTTT	CATSDRDMRNTGELFF
TRBV11-2	TRBD2	TRBJ2-3	.	14	TGTGCCAGCAGCTTTCTGGGGAGGGGAGATACGCAGTATTTT	CASSFLGRGDTQYF
TRBV3-1/TRBV3-2	TRBD2	TRBJ2-7	.	15	TGTGCCAGCAGCCAAGCTCTAGCGGGGGGGTACGAGCAGTACTTC	CASSQALAGGYEQYF
TRBV4-1	.	TRBJ2-5	.	16	TGCGCCAGCAGCCAAGATCGAACAGCAGATCTTGAGACCCAGTACTTC	CASSQDRTADLETQYF
TRBV29-1	.	TRBJ1-2	.	14	TGCAGCGTTGCCTCTACAGGGAATAACTATGGCTACACCTTC	CSVASTGNNYGYTF